This T cell receptor (beta chain) was profiled in a study of cytomegalovirus exposure and HLA in healthy donors (dated by TCRdb to 2015 to 2018). Regarding the research as a whole: An earlier analysis of fewer than 750 of the donors reported 276 Gb of sequence data and around 100 million unique TCR beta sequences obtained from about 200 million T cells. In the later analysis, no new phenotypic data were used to find candidate immune exposures; instead, reliance was placed on TCR beta sequences and their occurrence across donors. The study was designed to test whether signatures of past pathogen exposure could be identified by cataloging public T cell receptors. A handful of DR-DQ haplotypes were handled as single units for association and clustering because linkage in the cohort was strong. An earlier analysis of around 640 of the donors used high-throughput TCR beta sequencing to judge whether each TCR beta V gene segment behaved as functional or pseudogenic. Among around 400 genotyped donors of the cohort, an average of about 220,000 unique TCR beta nucleotide sequences was sequenced per donor, of which approximately 18% were non-productive. The study used immunosequencing to profile the T cell repertoires of 666 subjects and linked those repertoires to cytomegalovirus serostatus. Of the approximately 400 genotyped donors, roughly 80% were placed in the genetic ancestry cluster associated with self-reported Caucasian donors. Donor age, sex, ethnicity and CMV serostatus were collected together with the repertoire data. Typing coverage varied by locus: 629-630 donors for A, B, C, DRB1 and DQB1; approximately 500 for DQA1; more than 600 for DPA1; about 450 for DPB1. In addition to the first cohort of several hundred subjects, a separate validation cohort of approximately 120 different subjects was used. A later analysis re-analyzed previously published TCR beta repertoires from 666 donors and added high-resolution HLA genotyping to study TCR occurrence patterns. Genome-wide SNP genotypes for about 65% of the roughly 670 donors were used in a later genetic analysis, which treated that subset as a discovery cohort. All discovery cohort repertoires had been generated using a single sequencing platform. The study combined high-throughput TCR immunosequencing, statistical association of individual TCRs with disease status, and machine learning to predict cytomegalovirus infection status. An early release covering just under 650 HLA-typed donors comprised about 320 gigabases of sequencing data and around 80 million unique TCR sequences. HLA typing included class I and class II loci at four-digit resolution.

Taken from cysteine to phenylalanine, the CDR3 has 15 residues. Left in the record is the CDR3 DNA by itself, 45 bases read in frame from the first base. Germline trimming amounts to 3 bases on V and 0 bases on J, with 3 as the count of junction bases outside the gene matches. The germline V gene (reference sequence) sets CDR1 to LNHNV and CDR2 to YYDKDF. To prepare the library, the immunoSEQ multiplex PCR assay was applied. A mixture of 60 forward primers for TCR Vbeta segments and 13 reverse primers for TCR Jbeta segments was used in the multiplex PCR. Amplification of the CDR3 region of rearranged TCR beta genes was performed with a multiplex PCR assay on genomic DNA. On the Illumina HiSeq System, the amplified TCR beta libraries were sequenced as 87-base-pair reads. Per the original workflow: In a later analysis, some 80 million unique TCR beta chains were counted across the roughly 610 repertoires, and roughly 10 million of these chains were shared by at least two donors. Raw reads were error-corrected and collapsed into unique sequences with a nearest-neighbor algorithm that merged closely related sequences to remove PCR and sequencing errors. To assign V, D and J gene segments, CDR3 sequences were aligned to IMGT reference sequences. Each retained sequence needed at least a six-nucleotide match to both a V gene segment and a J gene segment. A rearrangement counted as productive if the CDR3 had no stop codons and remained in frame with V and J, and every other rearrangement counted as non-productive. CDR3 was defined by IMGT convention, running from the second conserved V-encoded cysteine to the conserved J-encoded phenylalanine. The earlier analysis of about 570 of the donors excluded any sequence lacking an unambiguous match to a single V gene segment. In an earlier analysis of approximately 590 of the donors, V segments were called functional above 56.7% productive rearrangements and were called segregating when the between-donor standard deviation exceeded 5%. A statistical classification framework was built for diagnosing cytomegalovirus status from the catalog of TCR beta chain sequences. A later analysis assigned V and J genes by comparing TCR nucleotide sequences with IMGT/GENE-DB human TR gene sequences. A later analysis assigned CDR3 sequences and most-parsimonious VDJ recombination scenarios with the TCRdist pipeline. In a later analysis, every TCR beta chain was defined by the combination of its CDR3 amino acid sequence and its V-gene family, and reads without a unique V-gene family were dropped. As a way to deal with suspected cross-contamination and a sequencing artifact, a later analysis dropped 450 to 700 nucleotide sequences that were highly shared and had low generation probability. For each public chain, a later analysis derived a clonal expansion index from normalized ranks of inferred template counts within each repertoire. In a later analysis, generation probabilities were computed with a VDJ recombination model fitted to out-of-frame rearrangements, and the resulting probabilities were checked against IGoR. In a later analysis, TCR-TCR, TCR-HLA and TCR-CMV co-occurrence was scored with hypergeometric tests, and a repertoire-size bias correction was applied to TCR pairs. In a later analysis, false discovery rates were estimated by permuting HLA or CMV assignments 20 times. A later analysis grouped co-occurring TCRs with DBSCAN, adding TCRdist sequence similarity when clustering within HLA-allele-positive subsets. Repertoires with fewer than 30,000 or more than 120,000 public chains, plus five repertoires with anomalous nucleotide sharing, were excluded from co-occurrence clustering. TCRdb provides this immuneACCESS table in a form limited to in-frame rearrangements. Some clones are lacking; in checked studies, under half of them reflect an unresolved V gene, and why the rest are absent is not known. V and J calls and clone size follow that table, whereas D and trimming were derived from the DNA. In all, the sample holds about 160,000 clones, and roughly 80% of those were seen once. The top ten clones comprise roughly 7.5% of the sample.

In total, 500 to 700 healthy bone marrow donors made up the cohort. At the time of sampling, every cohort member was nominally healthy, though immune exposures that went unrecorded were likely present. The donor tested CMV seropositive, placing the donor among the roughly 270 seropositive members of the cohort. Every donor gave a peripheral blood sample, and the peripheral blood mononuclear cells from that sample were used for TCR beta sequencing. The Qiagen DNeasy Blood Extraction Kit was used to extract genomic DNA from the blood cell samples. On the study overall, not on this receptor specifically: In a later analysis, TCR association rates were found to vary across HLA loci, with the most associated TCRs seen for DRB1 alleles and the fewest for HLA-C alleles. Presence/absence analyses assumed roughly uniform sequencing depth across donors, an assumption that may not hold. Linkage disequilibrium might explain the correlated functional status among segregating V segments, but an unknown experimental factor could not be excluded. Most TCR sequences were observed very rarely across donors, whereas some public TCRs were present in many individuals. The classifier was reported to diagnose cytomegalovirus status with high specificity and sensitivity in both the original cohort and the validation cohort. For the cohort, immune exposure information was limited to CMV serostatus. A further reported finding was that TCR beta sequences accurately predicted the HLA-A and HLA-B alleles for most subjects in the first cohort. A later analysis associated around 16,000 TCR beta sequences with specific HLA alleles at a false discovery rate of 0.05. A cluster of highly shared sequence variants was judged likely to be a technical artifact of the sequencing pipeline. Three of the identified cytomegalovirus-associated TCR beta chains were confirmed in vitro to be specific for cytomegalovirus antigens. In a later genetic analysis, a missense DCLRE1C variant was associated with V-gene and J-gene trimming of TCR beta chains, and the association was replicated in an independent cohort. Compared with equally common non-associated chains, HLA-associated TCR beta chains in a later analysis were more clonally expanded and had lower generation probabilities. According to a later genetic analysis, donors in an Asian-associated ancestry cluster had fewer N-insertions in productive TCRs than the approximately 700-donor mean. Approximately 18 rarely observed V segments, including chromosome 9 orphons, were excluded from the earlier analysis of some 590 of the donors because counts were too low. In a later analysis, most CMV-associated TCR beta chains were found to appear HLA-restricted, with HLA associations seemingly driven largely by CMV exposure. In an earlier analysis of 587 of the donors, most TCR beta V segments appeared in productive rearrangements about 90% or about 30% of the time, broadly matching IMGT annotations. Some IMGT-functional V segments, including TRBV6-2 and TRBV6-3, could not be told apart with the 87-base-pair reads, so those segments were excluded. A later analysis reported that several top co-occurrence clusters appeared linked to parvovirus B19, influenza, CMV and Epstein-Barr virus. When HLA alleles, especially DR and DQ, strongly co-occurred, attributing TCR associations to individual alleles was difficult. It was suggested by the authors that the approach could potentially be generalized to other disease states and immunological phenotypes. The study gave a list of some 150 TCR beta chains associated with cytomegalovirus. HLA typing was unavailable for some donors at each locus, so association tests used only the typed subset. Only TCR beta chains were sequenced in this cohort, and the absence of alpha or paired-chain data limited detectable features.

Regarding this clone: Its antigen is currently not known. Base qualities are not provided; no much larger clone lies one nucleotide away.

The chain joins TRBV15 to TRBJ2-7; the junction holds 9 bases that match TRBD1. Sample: PBMCs. This TCR came from a woman aged 25 to 45 in good health and CMV-seropositive. The CDR3 has the sequence CATSRGTGSSYEQYF. In nucleotides, the sequence is TGTGCCACCAGCAGGGGGACAGGGAGCTCCTACGAGCAGTACTTC.